What follows describes a single TCR beta chain. Its target is not known. CDR1 and CDR2 from the germline V gene are SQVTM and ANQGSEA. V lost 0 bases and J lost 8, with 13 bases in between. The CDR3 loop spans 13 amino acids. Generated by immunoSEQ multiplex PCR, the TCRdb table keeps only in-frame clones and is missing some. The sample includes fewer than 70,000 clones, 91% seen only once; the top ten take 11% to 15%. These data come from a study of OX40 agonist ivuxolimab in advanced cancers. Findings of the study overall: CD8+ T cells were the subset that, on average, had more expanded clones than CD4+. The authors also found low normalized T-cell clonal expansion in some nonresponders.

The specimen was CD4+ or CD8+ T cells sorted from blood, collected in a trial of the OX40 agonist ivuxolimab. This clonotype was sampled from an adult with an advanced solid tumor such as melanoma, head and neck, liver or kidney cancer. The V gene is TRBV29-1, the J gene TRBJ1-2, with no clear D. CDR3 nucleotides: TGCAGCGTTGAAGACACCCGGAACGGGGGCTACACCTTC. It translates to CSVEDTRNGGYTF.